One sample yielded the 7 T cell receptor beta chains listed below, sequenced in a study of T cell responses to AZD1222 COVID-19 vaccine. Profiling relied on immunoSEQ multiplex PCR, and the TCRdb table lists in-frame clones only, not all of them. The sample holds around 89,000 clones, approximately 90% seen once. This specimen consisted of peripheral blood, obtained on day 0 of AZD1222 vaccination. These receptors were collected from an adult in good health.

This chain joins TRBV3-1 (or the pseudogene TRBV3-2) and TRBJ1-6, with D uncertain. The CDR3 extends over 12 amino acids. The germline gives CDR1 LGHDT, CDR2 YNNKEL (reference sequence). With 0 bases removed from V and 7 bases from J, the gap between germline ends came to 1 base. CDR3 region: CASSQENSPLHF. In DNA, the CDR3 is TGTGCCAGCAGCCAAGAAAATTCACCCCTCCACTTT.

In DNA, the CDR3 is TGTGCCAGCAGTTACTCGGGGCAGGGATTTGAAGCTTTCTTT. The encoded protein is CASSYSGQGFEAFF. The chain recombines TRBV6-5 with TRBJ1-1; a weak D match, TRBD1 (5 bases). Per germline, CDR1 MNHEY and CDR2 SVGAGI. This CDR3 region has 14 residues. Trimming left V 0 bases short and J 7 bases short, with 12 bases between.

V usage is TRBV19 and J usage is TRBJ1-3; TRBD1 is a possible D gene (5 bases). V lost 4 bases to trimming and J lost 0 bases, with 10 bases between them. The CDR3 length is 15 residues. Germline V gene data show CDR1 as LNHDA and CDR2 as SQIVND (reference sequence). CDR3 in DNA: TGTGCCAGTAGTAAGACAGTTTACTCTGGAAACACCATATATTTT. Amino acids: CASSKTVYSGNTIYF.

The V gene is TRBV5-4, the J gene TRBJ1-4; 9 nucleotides match TRBD1. The germline V gene has CDR1 SGHNT and CDR2 YYREEE (reference sequence). This CDR3 contains 15 residues. J gave up 6 bases and V 4 bases, and 7 bases lay outside the gene matches. CDR3 nucleotide sequence: TGTGCCAGCAGCATCGGGGGACAGGGTGATGAAAAACTGTTTTTT. It translates to CASSIGGQGDEKLFF.

V and J are TRBV7-2 and TRBJ1-2; D ambiguous. V was pared by 5 bases and J by 4 bases, with 20 bases between. The germline V gene has CDR1 SGHTA and CDR2 FQGNSA. The CDR3 runs 16 residues. CDR3 loop: CASSHPYRRGPYGYTF. The CDR3 bases are TGTGCCAGCAGCCACCCGTATCGCCGAGGACCCTATGGCTACACCTTC.

V gene TRBV19 combines with J gene TRBJ2-1; no clear D gene. V shed 1 base and J shed 4 bases, with 11 bases lying between them. Looked up from germline, CDR1 is LNHDA and CDR2 is SQIVND (reference sequence). The CDR3 extends over 15 amino acids. Written as DNA, the CDR3 is TGTGCCAGTAGTATAGGCAGAGAACGGTACAATGAGCAGTTCTTC. Protein product: CASSIGRERYNEQFF.

The CDR3 region has the DNA TGTGCCAGCAGCCTAGCAAACTGGGACAGGGACGGGGAAAAACTGTTTTTT. Translation: CASSLANWDRDGEKLFF. The chain recombines TRBV11-3 with TRBJ1-4; 9 bases line up with TRBD1. Per the germline V gene, CDR1 is SGHNT and CDR2 is YENEEA. The CDR3 is 17 amino acids. Trimming at V came to 5 bases and at J to 8 bases, leaving 15 bases not matched to a gene.